This T cell receptor (beta chain) was captured in a study of blood T cell repertoires in COVID-19. Study summary: Acute-phase and convalescent COVID-19 samples originated in the United States, Italy and Spain.

As processed by the authors: Amplification from reference gene primers served as the basis for estimated nucleated cell counts. Repertoires were generated with immunoSEQ multiplex PCR, while TCRdb's copy carries only in-frame clones and drops some. The V and J calls and clone size were taken over from that table, and D and trimming were inferred from the DNA. Of fewer than 350,000 clones in the sample, around 85% were seen once. Trimming pared 5 bases from V and 5 bases from J, leaving 16 bases between. The germline CDR1 and CDR2 sequences are SQVTM and ANQGSEA. The CDR3 has 14 residues. Sequenced input: PBMCs or T cells enriched from blood (not recorded which). This TCR derives from a woman between 40 and 50 years old who had recovered from COVID-19. The rearrangement links TRBV29-1 to TRBJ2-1, with D tentatively TRBD1 (5 bases). The chain's CDR3 is CSVLGRSKDNEQFF. CDR3 bases: TGCAGCGTTCTGGGGCGGTCAAAAGACAATGAGCAGTTCTTC.